Below, 32 T cell receptor beta chains from the same sample are listed, as sequenced in a study of cytomegalovirus exposure and HLA in healthy donors. In the PCR, 60 Vbeta and 13 Jbeta primers were used. The data were produced by immunoSEQ multiplex PCR, yet TCRdb's version contains in-frame clones alone and is incomplete. This repertoire shows 150,000 or so clones, 70% to 90% found once; its top ten account for roughly 2.2%. Sequencing used PBMCs. These receptors came from a man aged 18 to 35 in good health and CMV-seropositive.

The chain recombines TRBV7-2 with TRBJ2-2; 7 nucleotides match TRBD1. Trimming cost V 2 bases and J 4 bases; bases outside gene matches: 4. Per the germline V gene, CDR1 is SGHTA and CDR2 is FQGNSA. The CDR3 extends over 15 amino acids. CDR3 sequence (DNA): TGTGCCAGCAGCTTAAACAGGGGTTTCACCGGGGAGCTGTTTTTT. Its protein product is CASSLNRGFTGELFF.

The genes are TRBV27 and TRBJ1-5; the D is unclear. Germline-derived CDR1 and CDR2 are MNHEY and SMNVEV (reference sequence). The CDR3 has 12 residues. Trimming shortened V by 6 bases and J by 4 bases, and 7 bases separated the two germline ends. CDR3 sequence (DNA): TGTGCCAGCAGCCGGGGAAATCAGCCCCAGCATTTT. This sequence encodes CASSRGNQPQHF.

The chain uses TRBV25-1 and TRBJ2-1; possible D gene TRBD2, 5 bases. This CDR3 has 14 residues. Trimming took off 4 bases at V and 7 bases at J, with 14 bases between the two ends. Germline CDR1 reads MGHDK; CDR2 reads SYGVNS. DNA for the CDR3: TGTGCCAGCAGTGCCGGAGGAACGGGAAATGAGCAGTTCTTC. It codes for CASSAGGTGNEQFF.

The chain recombines TRBV19 with TRBJ1-1; 9 nucleotides agree with TRBD1. The trim removed 3 bases at V and 1 base at J, leaving 6 bases unmatched. The CDR3 length is 16 residues. Per the germline V gene, CDR1 is LNHDA and CDR2 is SQIVND (reference sequence). CDR3 in DNA: TGTGCCAGTAGTATGGCCGGGACAGGGAGGAACACTGAAGCTTTCTTT. Amino acid sequence: CASSMAGTGRNTEAFF.

J is TRBJ2-7 and V is TRBV6-1, with D unresolved. The V and J ends lost 0 bases and 7 bases respectively, with 7 bases between them. This CDR3 spans 12 amino acids. Germline V gene lookup returns CDR1 MNHNS and CDR2 SASEGT. CDR3 protein: CASSEALREQYF. The DNA of the CDR3 is TGTGCCAGCAGTGAAGCGCTTCGGGAGCAGTACTTC.

The chain has TRBV18 and TRBJ2-1; D unresolved. The length of the CDR3 is 15 residues. The V end was cut by 3 bases, the J end by 0 bases, with 9 bases between. Germline CDR1 and CDR2: KGHSH and LQKENI. CDR3 in DNA: TGTGCCAGCTCACCCCAGGTTTCCTCCTACAATGAGCAGTTCTTC. Its protein is CASSPQVSSYNEQFF.

In its sample, this clone was seen a few times. The chain joins TRBV7-2 to TRBJ1-3; D call uncertain. The CDR3 sequence is 15 residues long. The ends were cut back, 2 bases at V and 4 bases at J, with 12 bases in the middle. Per germline, CDR1 SGHTA and CDR2 FQGNSA. CDR3 nucleotides: TGTGCCAGCAGCTTAACCCGCAGCGTGGGAAACACCATATATTTT. Amino acid sequence: CASSLTRSVGNTIYF.

The sample holds a few counts of this clone. The V and J genes are TRBV6-4 and TRBJ1-4; 8 bases map to TRBD1. The germline V gene encodes CDR1 MRHNA and CDR2 SNTAGT. J gave up 2 bases and V 6 bases, and 11 bases lay outside the gene matches. The CDR3 runs to 17 residues. The CDR3, as DNA: TGTGCCAGCAGACCGAGACAGGGGAACGAGACTAATGAAAAACTGTTTTTT. Protein product: CASRPRQGNETNEKLFF.

The genes are TRBV25-1 and TRBJ2-3; no firm D call. V lost 1 base, J lost 2 bases, and 4 bases lay in between. Per germline, CDR1 MGHDK and CDR2 SYGVNS. The CDR3 has 13 residues. The CDR3 here is CASSEFYTDTQYF. CDR3 DNA sequence: TGTGCCAGCAGTGAATTTTACACAGATACGCAGTATTTT.

The chain carries TRBV18 and TRBJ2-2; TRBD1 matches at 9 bases. Germline loops: CDR1 KGHSH, CDR2 LQKENI. The CDR3 consists of 16 residues. Trimming took 2 bases from V and 4 from J; bases not matched to a gene: 5. CDR3 coding DNA: TGTGCCAGCTCACCAGGAAGGACAGGGGCCACCGGGGAGCTGTTTTTT. The encoded protein is CASSPGRTGATGELFF.

This rearrangement joins TRBV20-1 to TRBJ1-2; possible D gene TRBD1, 6 bases. The germline V and J ends were trimmed by 4 bases and 7 bases, with 10 bases remaining between them. The CDR3 is made up of 11 amino acids. Germline CDR1 and CDR2: DFQATT and SNEGSKA (reference sequence). CDR3 DNA sequence: TGCAGTGCTACCGGGGACACTGGCTACACCTTC. Its protein product is CSATGDTGYTF.

The rearrangement links TRBV7-8 to TRBJ2-5; 9 nucleotides align to TRBD2. With V trimmed by 7 bases and J by 3 bases, 9 bases remained unmatched. CDR1 and CDR2 (germline): SGHVS, FQNEAQ. CDR3 length: 15 amino acids. The CDR3, as DNA: TGTGCCAGCAAAAGCGGGCGGGGGGGCGAAGAGACCCAGTACTTC. Translation gives CASKSGRGGEETQYF.

This chain connects TRBV5-1 to TRBJ1-1; 7 bases are shared with TRBD1. The CDR3 runs to 17 residues. The V and J ends lost 0 bases and 1 base, in that order; junction bases with no gene match: 9. The germline V gene encodes CDR1 SGHRS and CDR2 YFSETQ. CDR3 in amino acids: CASSLDWDSWKNTEAFF. In DNA form, the CDR3 reads TGCGCCAGCAGCTTGGACTGGGACAGTTGGAAGAACACTGAAGCTTTCTTT. Full variable domain (remainder filled in from reference TRBV5-1 and TRBJ1-1): KAGVTQTPRYLIKTRGQQVTLSCSPISGHRSVSWYQQTPGQGLQFLFEYFSETQRNKGNFPGRFSGRQFSNSRSEMNVSTLELGDSALYLCASSLDWDSWKNTEAFFGQGTRLTVV.

V usage is TRBV5-1 and J usage is TRBJ2-3; 9 bases align to TRBD2. V was clipped by 4 bases and J by 2 bases; unmatched bases: 8. Germline V lookup: CDR1 SGHRS, CDR2 YFSETQ. The length of the CDR3 is 16 residues. CDR3 in amino acids: CASSGLAGKTTDTQYF. CDR3 coding DNA: TGCGCCAGCAGCGGGCTAGCGGGGAAAACCACAGATACGCAGTATTTT.

V gene TRBV15 combines with J gene TRBJ1-3; D gene uncertain. The CDR3 extends over 15 amino acids. Germline V lookup: CDR1 LNHNV, CDR2 YYDKDF (reference sequence). Trimming stripped 5 bases from V and 4 bases from J, with 15 bases between. The CDR3, as DNA: TGTGCCACCAGCCCCCGGGAATTGTGGGGAAACACCATATATTTT. Protein product: CATSPRELWGNTIYF.

This rearrangement joins TRBV7-2 to TRBJ2-1, with 10 bases fitting TRBD2. J gave up 5 bases and V 2 bases, and 3 bases lay outside the gene matches. This CDR3 contains 15 residues. Germline loops: CDR1 SGHTA, CDR2 FQGNSA. CDR3 in amino acids: CASSLPSGGHNEQFF. CDR3 sequence (DNA): TGTGCCAGCAGCTTACCTAGCGGGGGACACAATGAGCAGTTCTTC.

The chain joins TRBV7-2 to TRBJ2-2, with D possibly matching TRBD2 (5 bases). In germline, CDR1 is SGHTA, CDR2 FQGNSA. The CDR3 has 16 residues. Trimming took 5 bases from V and 2 from J, leaving 15 bases between them. The CDR3 DNA reads as TGTGCCAGCAGCAGAAGGACGGCGGGTAACACCGGGGAGCTGTTTTTT. Its protein product is CASSRRTAGNTGELFF.

CDR3 DNA sequence: TGTGCCAGCAGCTTAAGAGTTCGGACAAACTATACCTACAATGAGCAGTTCTTC. It codes for CASSLRVRTNYTYNEQFF. V gene TRBV7-6 combines with J gene TRBJ2-1; TRBD1 is a possible D gene (5 bases). With 2 bases removed from V and 2 bases from J, the gap between germline ends came to 19 bases. Germline CDR1 SGHVS, CDR2 FNYEAQ. This CDR3 has 18 amino acids.

The chain is built from TRBV7-9 and TRBJ1-4; 8 bases are shared with TRBD1. Germline-derived CDR1 and CDR2 are SEHNR and FQNEAQ (reference sequence). J gave up 8 bases and V 5 bases, and 10 bases lay outside the gene matches. There are 15 residues in the CDR3. The CDR3: CASSDTDREKEKLFF. CDR3 nucleotide sequence: TGTGCCAGCAGCGATACGGACAGGGAGAAAGAAAAACTGTTTTTT.

The CDR3: CASSYSPFSAGYGYTF. CDR3 nucleotides: TGTGCCAGCAGTTACTCGCCCTTTTCTGCGGGCTATGGCTACACCTTC. This chain links TRBV6-5 with TRBJ1-2; D uncertain. The CDR3 covers 16 residues. Germline values: CDR1 MNHEY, CDR2 SVGAGI. With 0 bases removed from V and 4 bases from J, the gap between germline ends came to 15 bases.

The chain combines TRBV4-2 with TRBJ1-3; 7 bases fit TRBD1. CDR3 length equals 18 residues. Germline V gives CDR1 LGHNA, CDR2 YNFKEQ. Trimming cost V 0 bases and J 0 bases; bases outside gene matches: 8. CDR3 nucleotides: TGTGCCAGCAGCCAAGAGCAAATACAGGGGATCTCTGGAAACACCATATATTTT. Encoded protein: CASSQEQIQGISGNTIYF.

The chain joins TRBV6-5 to TRBJ1-1; 8 bases are a match to TRBD1. Trimming cost V 2 bases and J 6 bases; bases outside gene matches: 11. CDR1 MNHEY and CDR2 SVGAGI come from the germline V gene. The CDR3 loop spans 16 amino acids. The DNA for the CDR3 is TGTGCCAGCAGTTACGGGGGCAGGGGGCGACTCGCTGAAGCTTTCTTT. Its protein product is CASSYGGRGRLAEAFF.

The V and J genes are TRBV4-2 and TRBJ2-7; TRBD2 might be the D (6 bases). V lost 1 base and J lost 2, with 15 bases in between. This CDR3 region has 16 residues. From germline, CDR1 is LGHNA and CDR2 YNFKEQ. The CDR3 sequence is CASSQGLGLRAYEQYF. Written as DNA, the CDR3 is TGTGCCAGCAGCCAAGGGTTGGGACTCCGTGCCTACGAGCAGTACTTC.

This clone has just one count. The chain employs TRBV18 and TRBJ2-7, with 7 bases matching TRBD2. This CDR3 has 13 amino acids. Germline V gene lookup returns CDR1 KGHSH and CDR2 LQKENI. J was trimmed by 4 bases and V by 2 bases; bases with no gene match: 2. In DNA form, the CDR3 reads TGTGCCAGCTCACCAGGGGGGGGGTACGAGCAGTACTTC. It specifies CASSPGGGYEQYF.

This clone was seen a handful of times. The chain is built from TRBV7-6 and TRBJ2-1; D is unresolved. The CDR3 is made up of 12 amino acids. Trimming pared 5 bases from V and 10 bases from J, leaving 12 bases between. The germline V gene encodes CDR1 SGHVS and CDR2 FNYEAQ. CDR3 sequence reads: CASSHPESEQFF. The CDR3 nucleotides read TGTGCCAGCAGCCACCCGGAGAGCGAGCAGTTCTTC.

This clone appeared a few times. The CDR3 is CAISESSLSTSSGQQYF. The CDR3 DNA reads as TGTGCCATCAGTGAGTCGAGCCTATCTACCTCTAGCGGCCAACAGTATTTT. The gene calls are TRBV10-3 and TRBJ2-3, with 7 nucleotides matching TRBD2. Unmatched junction bases numbered 18, after V lost 0 bases and J lost 12 bases. Per germline, CDR1 ENHRY and CDR2 SYGVKD. The CDR3 consists of 17 residues.

This clone was seen a few times. The CDR3 DNA reads as TGCAGCGTAACTAGCGGGGTAGGAGATACGCAGTATTTT. Amino acid sequence: CSVTSGVGDTQYF. This chain links TRBV29-1 with TRBJ2-3, with TRBD2 matching over 10 bases. Germline V gene sequence: CDR1 SQVTM, CDR2 ANQGSEA. This CDR3 region has 13 residues. V was clipped by 6 bases and J by 5 bases; unmatched bases: 5.

This chain connects TRBV4-1 to TRBJ2-5; 10 bases align to TRBD2. The V gene's germline CDR1 is MGHRA and CDR2 YSYEKL. This CDR3 region has 17 residues. J was trimmed by 0 bases and V by 0 bases; bases with no gene match: 4. For the CDR3, the DNA is TGCGCCAGCAGCCAAGAGTTCCTAGCGGGGGACCAAGAGACCCAGTACTTC. It specifies CASSQEFLAGDQETQYF.

Concerning this clone: The junction differs from germline at one of its ends, possibly a read error. The sample has other DNA sequences that encode this CDR3 too. The rearrangement links TRBV2 to TRBJ1-5, with D hard to call. The CDR3 spans 15 residues. Germline CDR1 is SNHLY and CDR2 is FYNNEI. The CDR3 spells CASSAVTQRRQPQHF. The CDR3, as DNA: TGTGCCAGTAGTGCCGTGACACAACGAAGGCAGCCCCAGCATTTT.

The genes are TRBV5-1 and TRBJ2-7; a weak D match, TRBD1 (7 bases). CDR3 size: 15 residues. The V end lost 4 bases, the J end lost 5 bases, and 19 bases lay between the germline ends. CDR1 SGHRS and CDR2 YFSETQ come from the germline V gene. The CDR3 nucleotides read TGCGCCAGCAGCCTCGGCGGGACAGACCGCGACGAGCAGTACTTC. It yields the protein CASSLGGTDRDEQYF.

The rearrangement links TRBV7-9 to TRBJ1-3, with D possibly being TRBD1 (5 bases). Germline V gene data show CDR1 as SEHNR and CDR2 as FQNEAQ (reference sequence). There are 15 residues in the CDR3. The V and J ends lost 5 bases and 6 bases respectively, with 17 bases between them. CDR3 sequence: CASSPLTQVENTIYF. The CDR3 coding sequence is TGTGCCAGCAGCCCCCTCACACAGGTTGAAAACACCATATATTTT.

This rearrangement joins TRBV5-1 to TRBJ2-5; D uncertain. The J call may not be correct, given that the DNA end is closer to TRBJ2-7. Germline-derived CDR1 and CDR2 are SGHRS and YFSETQ. This CDR3 spans 13 amino acids. The CDR3 sequence is CASSPGGGYEQYF. In DNA, the CDR3 is TGCGCCAGCAGCCCGGGTGGCGGCTACGAGCAGTACTTC.